The 8 T cell receptor beta chains below were found in one sample sequenced in a study of a mutant IDH1 vaccine in newly diagnosed glioma. Assay used: immunoSEQ multiplex PCR; TCRdb lists only in-frame clones, some missing. The data hold about 69,000 clones, with approximately 86% observed a single time. Time point of the sample: week 35, safety follow-up. Vaccinated patients received 300 ug of mutant IDH1 20-mer peptide per dose, with topical imiquimod. Their target antigens are unknown. The source was PBMCs, collected from a glioma patient whose treatment included an IDH1 peptide vaccine. These receptors were taken from a man aged 25 to 40 with glioma.

The chain links TRBV30 to TRBJ1-6, with D tentatively TRBD1 (6 bases). With 3 bases removed from V and 10 bases from J, the gap between germline ends came to 10 bases. The CDR3 contains 12 residues. Germline values: CDR1 GTSNPN, CDR2 SVGIG (reference sequence). The DNA of the CDR3 is TGTGCCTGGAGCCAGGGGTTGTCACCCCTCCACTTT. It codes for CAWSQGLSPLHF. The full variable domain, completed using reference TRBV30 and TRBJ1-6, is SQTIHQWPATLVQPVGSPLSLECTVEGTSNPNLYWYRQAAGRGLQLLFYSVGIGQISSEVPQNLSASRPQDRQFILSSKKLLLSDSGFYLCAWSQGLSPLHFGNGTRLTVT.

The chain employs TRBV6-5 and TRBJ1-2; D call uncertain. V was shortened by 0 bases and J by 6 bases, with 11 bases between the two germline ends. Per the germline V gene, CDR1 is MNHEY and CDR2 is SVGAGI. The CDR3 extends over 14 amino acids. The DNA of the CDR3 is TGTGCCAGCAGTTACTCACGCCGGGAAGATGGCTACACCTTC. Protein: CASSYSRREDGYTF.

The rearrangement links TRBV18 to TRBJ1-1, with TRBD1 matching over 8 bases. The CDR3 sequence is 13 residues long. V shed 2 bases, J shed 7 bases, and the junction held 3 bases outside the gene matches. Germline CDR1 KGHSH, CDR2 LQKENI. CDR3 residues: CASSPGGQVEAFF. The CDR3 DNA reads TGTGCCAGCTCACCAGGGGGACAGGTTGAAGCTTTCTTT.

This clone was seen a few times. This chain connects TRBV21-1 to TRBJ1-1; the D call of TRBD1 is as the table states it, not checked on the DNA. TRBV21-1 is an annotated pseudogene. The CDR3 is made up of 8 amino acids. The CDR3 DNA is TGTGCCAGCAGGGCAGCTTTCTTT. Translation: CASRAAFF.

The V and J genes are TRBV9 and TRBJ2-1; TRBD1 aligns across 8 bases. The CDR3 covers 14 residues. CDR1 is SGDLS and CDR2 is YYNGEE in the germline V gene. V lost 3 bases to trimming and J lost 5 bases; unmatched junction nucleotides: 4. The CDR3 protein is CASSARDRHNEQFF. CDR3 bases: TGTGCCAGCAGCGCGCGGGACAGGCACAATGAGCAGTTCTTC.

V and J are TRBV5-1 and TRBJ1-2; no definite D call. The CDR3 has 13 amino acids. Per the germline V gene, CDR1 is SGHRS and CDR2 is YFSETQ. Trimming left V 2 bases short and J 6 bases short, with 11 bases between. This chain's CDR3 is CASSFTAGDGYTF. CDR3 nucleotides: TGCGCCAGCAGCTTCACAGCAGGAGATGGCTACACCTTC.

The chain has TRBV25-1 and TRBJ2-1; 13 bases fit TRBD2. The CDR3 covers 16 residues. The V and J ends lost 5 bases and 10 bases, in that order; junction bases with no gene match: 11. CDR1 MGHDK and CDR2 SYGVNS come from the germline V gene. The CDR3, as DNA: TGTGCCAGCAGTTACCCCAGACTAGCGGGGGGTGAGGAGCAGTTCTTC. This sequence encodes CASSYPRLAGGEEQFF.

The CDR3 nucleotides are TGTGCCTGGAGTGTCTCAGGGTATGGCTACACCTTC. Amino acids: CAWSVSGYGYTF. The chain carries TRBV30 and TRBJ1-2; D possibly corresponds to TRBD1 (5 bases). The CDR3 has 12 amino acids. CDR1 and CDR2 (germline): GTSNPN, SVGIG (reference sequence). V was pared by 0 bases and J by 5 bases, with 7 bases between. The complete variable domain, with remaining parts taken from reference TRBV30 and TRBJ1-2, reads SQTIHQWPATLVQPVGSPLSLECTVEGTSNPNLYWYRQAAGRGLQLLFYSVGIGQISSEVPQNLSASRPQDRQFILSSKKLLLSDSGFYLCAWSVSGYGYTFGSGTRLTVV.